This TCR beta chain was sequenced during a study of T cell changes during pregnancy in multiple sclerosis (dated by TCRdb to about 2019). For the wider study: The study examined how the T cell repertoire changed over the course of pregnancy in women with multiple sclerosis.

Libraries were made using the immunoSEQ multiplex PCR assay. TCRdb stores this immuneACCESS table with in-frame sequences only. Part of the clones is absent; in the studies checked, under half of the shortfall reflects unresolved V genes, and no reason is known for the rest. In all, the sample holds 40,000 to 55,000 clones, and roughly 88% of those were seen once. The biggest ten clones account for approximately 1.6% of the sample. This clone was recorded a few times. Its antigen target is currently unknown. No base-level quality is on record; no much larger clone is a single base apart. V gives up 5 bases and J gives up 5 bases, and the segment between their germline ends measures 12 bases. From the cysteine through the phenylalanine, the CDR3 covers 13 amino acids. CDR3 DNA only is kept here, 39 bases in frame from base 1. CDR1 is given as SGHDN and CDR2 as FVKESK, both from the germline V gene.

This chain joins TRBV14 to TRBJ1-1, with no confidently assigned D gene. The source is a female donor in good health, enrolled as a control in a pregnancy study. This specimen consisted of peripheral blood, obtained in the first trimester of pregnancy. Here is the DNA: TGTGCCAGCAGCGGAGGGCGAAGGACTGAAGCTTTCTTT. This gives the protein CASSGGRRTEAFF.